This section outlines one T cell receptor (beta chain) sequence together with its context. Assay used: immunoSEQ multiplex PCR; TCRdb lists only in-frame clones, some missing. Found here are 120,000 or so clones, around 92% of them singletons; the top ten hold approximately 1.5%. The sample is drawn from a study of T cell responses to AZD1222 COVID-19 vaccine. The CDR3 consists of 13 residues. V was clipped by 2 bases and J by 6 bases, with 11 bases between them. The sequences come from peripheral blood, collected on day 0 of AZD1222 vaccination. The receptor was derived from an adult in good health. V is TRBV12-3 or TRBV12-4 and J is TRBJ2-7, with D perhaps matching TRBD1 or TRBD2 (5 bases each). This CDR3 reads CASSLPGAGEQYF. As DNA, the CDR3 is TGTGCCAGCAGTTTACCCGGGGCCGGCGAGCAGTACTTC.